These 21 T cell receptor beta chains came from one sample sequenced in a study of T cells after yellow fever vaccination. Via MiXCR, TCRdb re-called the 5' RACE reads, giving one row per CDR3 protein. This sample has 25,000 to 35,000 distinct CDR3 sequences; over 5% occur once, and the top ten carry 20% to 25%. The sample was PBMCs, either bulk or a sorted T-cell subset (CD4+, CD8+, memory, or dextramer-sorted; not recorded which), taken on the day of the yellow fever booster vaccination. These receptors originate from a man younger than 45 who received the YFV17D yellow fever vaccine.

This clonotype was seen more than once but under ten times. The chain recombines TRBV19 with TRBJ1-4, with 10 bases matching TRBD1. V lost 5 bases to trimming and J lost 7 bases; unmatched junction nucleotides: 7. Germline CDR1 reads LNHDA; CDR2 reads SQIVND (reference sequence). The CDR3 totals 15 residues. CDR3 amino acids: CASSPWTGGSEKLFF. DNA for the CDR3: TGTGCCAGTAGTCCGTGGACAGGGGGAAGTGAAAAACTGTTTTTT.

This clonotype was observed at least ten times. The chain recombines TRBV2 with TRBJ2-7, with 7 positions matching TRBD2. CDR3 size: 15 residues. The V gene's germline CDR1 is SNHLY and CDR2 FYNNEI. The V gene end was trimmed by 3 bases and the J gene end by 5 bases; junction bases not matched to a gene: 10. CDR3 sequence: CASSERSGREHEQYF. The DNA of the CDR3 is TGTGCCAGCAGTGAGAGGTCAGGGAGGGAGCACGAGCAGTACTTC.

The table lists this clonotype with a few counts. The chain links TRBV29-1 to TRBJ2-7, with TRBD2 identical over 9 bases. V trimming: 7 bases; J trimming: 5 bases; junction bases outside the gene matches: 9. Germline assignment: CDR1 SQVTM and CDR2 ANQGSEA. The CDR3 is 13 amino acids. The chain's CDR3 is CSASQREAHEQYF. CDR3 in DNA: TGCAGCGCAAGCCAGCGGGAGGCCCACGAGCAGTACTTC.

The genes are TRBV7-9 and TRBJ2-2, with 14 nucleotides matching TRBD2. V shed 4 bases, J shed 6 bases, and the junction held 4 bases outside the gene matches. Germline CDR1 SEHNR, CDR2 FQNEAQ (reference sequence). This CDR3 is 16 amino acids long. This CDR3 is CASSSWTSGRPGELFF. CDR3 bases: TGTGCCAGCAGCTCTTGGACTAGCGGGAGGCCCGGGGAGCTGTTTTTT.

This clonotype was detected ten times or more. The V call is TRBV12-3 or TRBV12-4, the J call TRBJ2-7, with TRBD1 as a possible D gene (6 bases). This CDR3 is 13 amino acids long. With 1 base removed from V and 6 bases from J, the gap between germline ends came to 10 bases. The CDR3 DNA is TGTGCCAGCAGTTTAGGGACAGTAACCGAGCAGTACTTC. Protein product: CASSLGTVTEQYF.

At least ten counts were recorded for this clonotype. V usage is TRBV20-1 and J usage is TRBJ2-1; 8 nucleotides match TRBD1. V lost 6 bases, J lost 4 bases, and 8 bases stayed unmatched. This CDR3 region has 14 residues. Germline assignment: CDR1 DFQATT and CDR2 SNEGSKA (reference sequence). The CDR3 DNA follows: TGCAGTGCCGTACCAGGGGGCCTTTACAATGAGCAGTTCTTC. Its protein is CSAVPGGLYNEQFF.

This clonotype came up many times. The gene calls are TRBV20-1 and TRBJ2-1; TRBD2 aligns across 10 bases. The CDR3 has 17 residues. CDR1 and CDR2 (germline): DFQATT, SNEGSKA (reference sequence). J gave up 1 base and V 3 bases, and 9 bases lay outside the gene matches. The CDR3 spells CSASLLAGAGSYNEQFF. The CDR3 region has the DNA TGCAGTGCTAGTCTTCTAGCGGGAGCTGGTTCCTACAATGAGCAGTTCTTC.

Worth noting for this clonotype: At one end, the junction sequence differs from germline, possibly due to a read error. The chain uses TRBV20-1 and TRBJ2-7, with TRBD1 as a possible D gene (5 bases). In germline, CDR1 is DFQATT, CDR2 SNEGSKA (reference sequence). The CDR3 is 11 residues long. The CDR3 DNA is TGCGGTGCTCTAACGACAGCCGAGCAGTACTTC. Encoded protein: CGALTTAEQYF.

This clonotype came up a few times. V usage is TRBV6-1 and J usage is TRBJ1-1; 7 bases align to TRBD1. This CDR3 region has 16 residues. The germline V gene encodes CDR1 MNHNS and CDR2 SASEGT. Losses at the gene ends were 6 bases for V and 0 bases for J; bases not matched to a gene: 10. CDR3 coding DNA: TGTGCCAGCAGCTCGGCAGGGGGTAATCTGAACACTGAAGCTTTCTTT. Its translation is CASSSAGGNLNTEAFF.

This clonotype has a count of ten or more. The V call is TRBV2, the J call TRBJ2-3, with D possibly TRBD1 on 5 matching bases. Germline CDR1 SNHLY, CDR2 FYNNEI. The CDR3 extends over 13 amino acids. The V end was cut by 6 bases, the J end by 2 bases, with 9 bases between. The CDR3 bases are TGTGCCAGCAGGACAGATAACACAGATACGCAGTATTTT. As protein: CASRTDNTDTQYF.

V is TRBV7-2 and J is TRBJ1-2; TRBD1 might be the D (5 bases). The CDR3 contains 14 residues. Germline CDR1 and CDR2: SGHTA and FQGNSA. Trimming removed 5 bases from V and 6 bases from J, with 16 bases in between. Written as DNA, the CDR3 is TGTGCCAGCAGCAAGCCGGGACCTAGGAATGGCTACACCTTC. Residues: CASSKPGPRNGYTF.

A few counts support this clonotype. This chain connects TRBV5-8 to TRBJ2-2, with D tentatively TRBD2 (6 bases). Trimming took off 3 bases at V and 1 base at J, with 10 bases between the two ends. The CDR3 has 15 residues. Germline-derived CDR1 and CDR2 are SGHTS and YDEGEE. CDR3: CASSSGLRNTGELFF. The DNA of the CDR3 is TGTGCCAGCAGCTCCGGACTAAGGAACACCGGGGAGCTGTTTTTT.

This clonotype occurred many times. CDR3 residues: CASSELENTEAFF. CDR3 DNA sequence: TGTGCCAGCAGTGAATTAGAGAACACTGAAGCTTTCTTT. The chain is built from TRBV2 and TRBJ1-1; D is uncertain. The CDR3 covers 13 residues. Germline CDR1 SNHLY, CDR2 FYNNEI. Trimming removed 2 bases at V and 1 base at J, with 5 bases between.

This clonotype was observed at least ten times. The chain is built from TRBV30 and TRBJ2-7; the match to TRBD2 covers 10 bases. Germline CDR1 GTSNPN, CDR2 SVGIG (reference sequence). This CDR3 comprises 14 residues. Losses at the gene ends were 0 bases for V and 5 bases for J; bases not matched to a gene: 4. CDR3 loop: CAWSVGLAGDEQYF. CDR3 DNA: TGTGCCTGGAGTGTAGGGCTAGCGGGAGACGAGCAGTACTTC.

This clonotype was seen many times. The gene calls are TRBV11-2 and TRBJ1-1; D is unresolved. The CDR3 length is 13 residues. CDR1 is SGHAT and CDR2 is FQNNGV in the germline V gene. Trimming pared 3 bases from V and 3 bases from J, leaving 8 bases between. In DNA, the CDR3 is TGTGCCAGCAGCTTTTCTCTCGACACTGAAGCTTTCTTT. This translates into CASSFSLDTEAFF.

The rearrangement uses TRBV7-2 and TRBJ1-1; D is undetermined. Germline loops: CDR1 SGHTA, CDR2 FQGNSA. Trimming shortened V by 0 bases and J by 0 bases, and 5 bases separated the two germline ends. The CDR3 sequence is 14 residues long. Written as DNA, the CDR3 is TGTGCCAGCAGCTTAGCAGTATTGAACACTGAAGCTTTCTTT. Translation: CASSLAVLNTEAFF.

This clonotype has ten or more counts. In DNA form, the CDR3 reads TGCAGTGCCCCGGATGGTACGGACTATGGCTACACCTTC. Encoded protein: CSAPDGTDYGYTF. The chain links TRBV20-1 to TRBJ1-2, with D unclear. Germline values: CDR1 DFQATT, CDR2 SNEGSKA (reference sequence). The CDR3 has 13 residues. V was shortened by 6 bases and J by 3 bases, with 14 bases between the two germline ends.

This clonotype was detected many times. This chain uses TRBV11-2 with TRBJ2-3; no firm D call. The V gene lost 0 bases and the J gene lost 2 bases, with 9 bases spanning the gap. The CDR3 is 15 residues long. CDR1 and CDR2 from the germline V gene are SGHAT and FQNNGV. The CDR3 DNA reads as TGTGCCAGCAGCTTAGATCAGAGTCTCACAGATACGCAGTATTTT. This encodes CASSLDQSLTDTQYF. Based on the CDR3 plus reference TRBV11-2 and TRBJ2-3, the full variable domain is EAGVAQSPRYKIIEKRQSVAFWCNPISGHATLYWYQQILGQGPKLLIQFQNNGVVDDSQLPKDRFSAERLKGVDSTLKIQPAKLEDSAVYLCASSLDQSLTDTQYFGPGTRLTVL.

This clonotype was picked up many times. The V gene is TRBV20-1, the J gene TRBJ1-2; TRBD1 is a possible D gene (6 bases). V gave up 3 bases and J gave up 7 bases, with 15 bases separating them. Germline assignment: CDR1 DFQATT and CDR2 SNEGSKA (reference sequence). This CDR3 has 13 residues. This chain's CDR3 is CSASVQGTVGYTF. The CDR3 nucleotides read TGCAGTGCTAGTGTACAGGGAACGGTTGGCTACACCTTC.

The CDR3 nucleotides are TGTGCCAGCAGCGTAGGTCCGGGAGGCTACAATGAGCAGTTCTTC. Residues: CASSVGPGGYNEQFF. The chain has TRBV9 and TRBJ2-1, with 7 bases matching TRBD2. The germline V gene encodes CDR1 SGDLS and CDR2 YYNGEE. Trimming took 0 bases from V and 3 from J; bases not matched to a gene: 3. This CDR3 contains 15 residues.

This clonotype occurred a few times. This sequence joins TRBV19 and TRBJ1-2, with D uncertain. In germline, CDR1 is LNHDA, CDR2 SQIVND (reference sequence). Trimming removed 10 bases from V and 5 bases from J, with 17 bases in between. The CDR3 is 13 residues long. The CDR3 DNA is TGTGCCACCTCGAGTAGGGCACTATATGGCTACACCTTC. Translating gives CATSSRALYGYTF.